These T cell receptor beta chains were read from a single sample in a study of CD8 T cells in ankylosing spondylitis. MiXCR, applied by TCRdb to the 5' RACE reads, yields one record per CDR3 protein. The profile covers some 250,000 distinct CDR3 sequences, with about 24% appearing a single time and roughly 0.67% taken by the ten largest. Input material: blood, either unsorted or a sorted T cell fraction (not recorded which). These receptors were taken from a male donor with ankylosing spondylitis or in good health (not recorded which). CDR3s include the opening cysteine and the closing phenylalanine or tryptophan. D genes are given only for firm matches. Rows may omit the clone size; those that give it use once, few, many or a size class.

j_gene,abundance,d_gene,v_gene,CDR3aa,CDR3nt
TRBJ2-3,many,NA,TRBV29-1,CSVTGLGTYTQYF,TGCAGCGTTACAGGGTTAGGCACCTATACGCAGTATTTT
TRBJ1-1,once,NA,TRBV7-2,CASGWGGGHTEAFF,TGTGCCAGCGGCTGGGGAGGAGGCCACACTGAAGCTTTCTTT
TRBJ2-7,few,NA,TRBV20-1,CSLLLGTSYEQYF,TGCAGCCTCCTCCTGGGCACCTCCTACGAGCAGTACTTC
TRBJ2-5,many,TRBD2,TRBV20-1,CSGGGGRQETQYF,TGCAGTGGTGGCGGGGGGAGACAAGAGACCCAGTACTTC
TRBJ1-2,NA,NA,TRBV20-1,CSADRSNYGYTF,TGCAGTGCGGACCGATCTAACTATGGCTACACCTTC
TRBJ2-3,many,NA,TRBV20-1,CSASPSIVEISTDTQYF,TGCAGTGCTAGCCCGTCGATTGTGGAAATCAGCACAGATACGCAGTATTTT
TRBJ2-7,many,NA,TRBV20-1,CSAREDNLSYEQYF,TGCAGTGCTAGAGAGGACAACCTCTCCTACGAGCAGTACTTC
TRBJ1-1,NA,NA,TRBV20-1,CSARGQSSNAEAFF,TGCAGTGCTAGAGGACAGTCCTCGAACGCTGAAGCTTTCTTT
TRBJ2-1,NA,NA,TRBV6-5,CASSYSMALAGSRNEQFF,TGTGCCAGCAGTTACTCGATGGCCCTCGCCGGCAGCAGAAATGAGCAGTTCTTC
TRBJ2-1,many,NA,TRBV12-3/TRBV12-4,CASSLLQLSNEQFF,TGTGCCAGCAGTTTGTTACAATTAAGCAATGAGCAGTTCTTC
TRBJ2-5,many,NA,TRBV2,CASSEFPGQAAETQYF,TGTGCCAGCAGTGAATTTCCAGGGCAGGCCGCGGAGACCCAGTACTTC
TRBJ2-1,NA,NA,TRBV20-1,CSARDQVRLNSYNEQFF,TGCAGTGCTAGAGATCAGGTGCGGCTGAACTCCTACAATGAGCAGTTCTTC
TRBJ2-3,few,TRBD2,TRBV18,CASSPGTSGLNTQYF,TGTGCCAGCTCACCAGGGACTAGCGGGCTGAATACGCAGTATTTT
TRBJ1-4,many,NA,TRBV12-3/TRBV12-4,CASTRRAYKLFF,TGTGCCAGCACTCGTCGGGCTTACAAACTGTTTTTT
TRBJ2-2,many,NA,TRBV10-3,CAISGARTGELFF,TGTGCCATCAGCGGGGCCCGGACCGGGGAGCTGTTTTTT
TRBJ2-2,NA,NA,TRBV15,CATSRDARVANTGELFF,TGTGCCACCAGCAGAGATGCCAGGGTAGCGAACACCGGGGAGCTGTTTTTT
TRBJ2-1,many,NA,TRBV20-1,CSARLGFGYNEQFF,TGCAGTGCTAGACTCGGGTTCGGCTACAATGAGCAGTTCTTC
TRBJ2-4,few,NA,TRBV20-1,CSARSTGLLDIQYF,TGCAGTGCTAGGTCGACTGGGCTCTTAGACATTCAGTACTTC
TRBJ2-7,NA,NA,TRBV27,CASSSADWRLEQYF,TGTGCCAGCAGTTCAGCGGACTGGCGCCTCGAGCAGTACTTC
TRBJ2-5,NA,NA,TRBV20-1,CSARQTQETQYF,TGCAGTGCTCGACAGACGCAAGAGACCCAGTACTTC
TRBJ2-3,many,TRBD1,TRBV7-3,CASSRQGRTDTQYF,TGTGCCAGCAGTCGACAGGGGCGCACAGATACGCAGTATTTT
TRBJ2-4,once,TRBD1,TRBV15,CATQWTGGNIQYF,TGTGCCACCCAATGGACAGGGGGGAACATTCAGTACTTC
TRBJ2-7,NA,NA,TRBV28,CASSPNRFLYEQYF,TGTGCCAGCAGCCCTAACAGGTTCCTCTACGAGCAGTACTTC
TRBJ2-1,many,NA,TRBV6-1,CASSTGLGPQGEQFF,TGTGCCAGCAGCACAGGGTTGGGGCCTCAGGGTGAGCAGTTCTTC
TRBJ2-3,NA,TRBD2,TRBV20-1,CSARRGGGGTDTQYF,TGCAGTGCTAGACGCGGGGGAGGGGGCACAGATACGCAGTATTTT
TRBJ2-5,NA,TRBD2,TRBV20-1,CSARTSQETQYF,TGCAGTGCCCGGACTAGCCAAGAGACCCAGTACTTC
TRBJ2-2,many,NA,TRBV7-9,CASIRRGSNTGELFF,TGTGCCAGCATCCGTCGGGGGTCAAACACCGGGGAGCTGTTTTTT
TRBJ1-5,few,NA,TRBV6-1,CASSGGNTQPQHF,TGTGCCAGCAGTGGGGGGAATACGCAGCCCCAGCATTTT
TRBJ2-7,many,TRBD1,TRBV20-1,CSAPSGRGLSEQYF,TGCAGTGCTCCCAGCGGCAGGGGGCTATCCGAGCAGTACTTC